These T cell receptor beta chains were read from a single sample in a study of metastatic and nonmetastatic thyroid tumors. MiXCR was used by TCRdb to re-call the PCR reads. The table records some 11,000 clones, roughly 21% of them present only once. The specimen was adjacent normal tissue. The receptors were sampled from a female donor with papillary thyroid cancer or a benign thyroid nodule (not recorded which). Some clones in this sample may be carry-over from other donors' samples. Both conserved end residues are part of each CDR3. The D gene is left open where the match is weak. The size field is filled for only some rows; it gives once, few, many or a size class.

>TRBV11-2|NA|TRBJ1-2|medium-sized
CASSLGADYGYTF
TGTGCCAGCAGCCTGGGGGCGGACTATGGCTACACCTTC
>TRBV5-1|TRBD2|TRBJ2-5|NA
CASSQGGVETQYF
TGCGCCAGCAGCCAGGGAGGGGTCGAGACCCAGTACTTC
>TRBV15|TRBD2|TRBJ2-5|many
CATSTLVGGPRETQYF
TGTGCCACCAGCACCTTAGTGGGAGGGCCGCGAGAGACCCAGTACTTC
>TRBV5-1|NA|TRBJ2-3|NA
CASSLGLSGVQEDTQYF
TGCGCCAGCAGCTTGGGGCTATCTGGGGTCCAGGAGGATACGCAGTATTTT
>TRBV6-1|NA|TRBJ1-1|NA
CASSEDGRNTEAFF
TGTGCCAGCAGTGAAGACGGGAGGAACACTGAAGCTTTCTTT
>TRBV6-1|TRBD1|TRBJ1-1|medium-sized
CASRDRGTEAFF
TGTGCCAGCAGGGACAGGGGCACTGAAGCTTTCTTT
>TRBV11-2|TRBD1|TRBJ2-1|NA
CASLGGTGNEQFF
TGTGCCAGCCTAGGCGGGACAGGCAATGAGCAGTTCTTC
>TRBV28|TRBD1|TRBJ2-5|many
CASSPGQGTRTQYF
TGTGCCAGCAGCCCGGGACAGGGGACGCGGACCCAGTACTTC
>TRBV15|TRBD2|TRBJ2-3|few
CATSRDFETSADTQYF
TGTGCCACCAGCAGAGATTTCGAGACTAGCGCAGATACGCAGTATTTT
>TRBV28|NA|TRBJ1-1|medium-sized
CASSFGGPRSRGAFF
TGTGCCAGCAGTTTTGGGGGGCCGCGGTCGCGGGGTGCTTTCTTT
>TRBV12-3/TRBV12-4|TRBD1|TRBJ2-7|NA
CARSLAMVTGAYEQYF
TGTGCCAGGAGTTTAGCGATGGTGACAGGGGCCTACGAGCAGTACTTC
>TRBV11-2|NA|TRBJ2-7|NA
CASSLDPSSYEQYF
TGTGCCAGCAGCTTGGACCCTAGCTCCTACGAGCAGTACTTC
>TRBV7-2|NA|TRBJ2-3|few
CASSLLVNTQYF
TGTGCCAGCAGCTTACTAGTGAATACGCAGTATTTT
>TRBV20-1|NA|TRBJ2-7|NA
CSARDQGQGTQYF
TGCAGTGCTAGAGACCAGGGTCAGGGTACCCAGTACTTC
>TRBV6-1|TRBD1|TRBJ1-5|few
CASSVTGAYQPQHF
TGTGCCAGCAGTGTCACAGGGGCGTATCAGCCCCAGCATTTT
>TRBV10-3|NA|TRBJ2-7|few
CATRQYYGQYF
TGTGCCACCAGACAGTATTACGGGCAGTACTTC
>TRBV30|NA|TRBJ1-2|many
CAWSVQDFYGYTF
TGTGCCTGGAGTGTACAGGATTTCTATGGCTACACCTTC
>TRBV27|NA|TRBJ2-1|medium-sized
CASSFGGGGYYNEQFF
TGTGCCAGCAGTTTTGGGGGCGGGGGTTACTACAATGAGCAGTTCTTC
>TRBV12-3/TRBV12-4|NA|TRBJ1-3|NA
CASSFAGRGSGNTIYF
TGTGCCAGCAGTTTCGCCGGCCGCGGCTCTGGAAACACCATATATTTT
>TRBV20-1|NA|TRBJ1-4|medium-sized
CSARDKDSYEKLFF
TGCAGTGCTAGAGATAAGGACAGCTATGAAAAACTGTTTTTT
>TRBV6-2/TRBV6-3|NA|TRBJ2-1|NA
CASSYGGWGSNEQFF
TGTGCCAGCAGTTACGGAGGATGGGGAAGTAATGAGCAGTTCTTC
>TRBV19|NA|TRBJ1-6|medium-sized
CASRELDRPNSPLHF
TGTGCCAGTAGGGAATTGGACAGACCTAATTCACCCCTCCACTTT
>TRBV4-3|NA|TRBJ1-3|many
CASSQEPGARNTIYF
TGCGCCAGCAGCCAAGAGCCGGGAGCTCGAAACACCATATATTTT
>TRBV30|NA|TRBJ1-1|NA
CAWSVLPGNTEAFF
TGTGCCTGGAGTGTACTCCCAGGAAACACTGAAGCTTTCTTT
>TRBV2|NA|TRBJ2-2|medium-sized
CASRERMGGELFF
TGTGCCAGCAGAGAACGGATGGGAGGGGAGCTGTTTTTT
>TRBV12-3/TRBV12-4|NA|TRBJ1-1|few
CAGSLGCFAEAFF
TGTGCCGGCAGTTTAGGGTGTTTTGCTGAAGCTTTCTTT
>TRBV20-1|NA|TRBJ2-7|NA
CSASLQGHEQYF
TGCAGTGCTAGCTTACAGGGTCACGAGCAGTACTTC
>TRBV6-1|TRBD2|TRBJ2-2|few
CASRVAGVNTGELFF
TGTGCCAGCCGAGTAGCGGGAGTGAACACCGGGGAGCTGTTTTTT